The 16 T cell receptor beta chains below come from one sample, sequenced in a study of T-cell reconstitution after alpha-beta-depleted transplantation in children. Unique molecular identifiers featured in how the TCRbeta library was prepared. Each CDR3 protein is one row after TCRdb ran MiXCR on the PCR reads. The table includes about 640,000 distinct CDR3 sequences, over 10% detected once. Sequencing used PBMCs, mostly from graft donor cells, obtained 360 days after TCRalphabeta/CD19-depleted stem cell transplant. The source of these receptors is a male patient under 18 who had a stem cell transplant for acute myeloid leukemia, so the T cells may come from the graft donor.

The V call is TRBV12-3 or TRBV12-4, the J call TRBJ1-1; no clear D gene. This CDR3 has 11 amino acids. V shed 3 bases and J shed 7 bases, with 6 bases lying between them. Written as DNA, the CDR3 is TGTGCCAGCAGTTTCGGGTTTGAAGCTTTCTTT. Its translation is CASSFGFEAFF.

This clonotype was seen more than once but under ten times. The J gene is TRBJ2-7, the V gene TRBV12-3 or TRBV12-4; maybe TRBD2 (6 bases). V shed 5 bases and J shed 5 bases, with 16 bases lying between them. The CDR3 covers 14 residues. CDR3 region: CASSPLGLGHEQYF. As DNA, the CDR3 is TGTGCCAGCAGTCCCTTGGGACTCGGGCACGAGCAGTACTTC.

This clonotype was seen only a few times. The V and J genes are TRBV12-3 or TRBV12-4 and TRBJ1-5; D unresolved. The CDR3 spans 15 residues. Trimming removed 3 bases from V and 1 base from J, with 10 bases in between. In DNA, the CDR3 is TGTGCCAGCAGTTTTGCCCAGATGAGCAATCAGCCCCAGCATTTT. Residues: CASSFAQMSNQPQHF.

J is TRBJ2-7 and V is TRBV6-2 or TRBV6-3; the match to TRBD2 covers 8 bases. From germline, CDR1 is MNHEY and CDR2 SVGEGT. The J segment lost 3 bases and the V segment lost 6 bases, leaving 10 bases of the junction unmatched. There are 15 residues in the CDR3. The CDR3 sequence is CASRSSGGPFYEQYF. The CDR3 DNA is TGTGCCAGCAGAAGCTCGGGAGGGCCCTTCTACGAGCAGTACTTC.

The chain couples TRBV7-3 to TRBJ2-1; TRBD2 is a possible D gene (5 bases). This CDR3 contains 18 residues. V was trimmed by 4 bases and J by 0 bases, leaving 19 bases between them. CDR1 and CDR2 from the germline V gene are SGHTA and FQGTGA. This chain's CDR3 is CASSSPPAGTTSYNEQFF. Written as DNA, the CDR3 is TGTGCCAGCAGCTCCCCCCCGGCGGGCACGACCTCCTACAATGAGCAGTTCTTC.

This clonotype was counted only a few times. The J gene is TRBJ2-1, the V gene TRBV30, with D uncertain. The CDR3 loop spans 14 amino acids. Germline lookup yields CDR1 GTSNPN and CDR2 SVGIG (reference sequence). V was pared by 0 bases and J by 1 base, with 7 bases between. For the CDR3, the DNA is TGTGCCTGGAGTGTGGGCGATTCCTACAATGAGCAGTTCTTC. It specifies CAWSVGDSYNEQFF.

This clonotype was counted only a few times. The chain employs TRBV6-5 and TRBJ2-7; 7 bases match TRBD1. CDR3 size: 17 residues. The V and J ends lost 0 bases and 0 bases, in that order; junction bases with no gene match: 8. CDR1 is MNHEY and CDR2 is SVGAGI in the germline V gene. CDR3 DNA: TGTGCCAGCAGTTACTCGACCGTCAGGGGGACCTCCTACGAGCAGTACTTC. This encodes CASSYSTVRGTSYEQYF.

This clonotype was recorded a few times. A read error may account for a junction end that differs from germline. The rearrangement joins TRBV6-2 or TRBV6-3 to TRBJ2-1; TRBD2 matches 9 bases. The CDR3 is 21 residues long. Germline V lookup: CDR1 MNHEY, CDR2 SVGEGT. CDR3 coding DNA: TGTGCCAGCAGTTACTCGAACGGGGCTCAATGGCTAGCGGGGATAATTAATGAGCTAATCTTC. It codes for CASSYSNGAQWLAGIINELIF.

The chain carries TRBV20-1 and TRBJ2-7; no clear D. Trimming removed 3 bases at V and 0 bases at J, with 9 bases between. This CDR3 has 13 amino acids. The V gene's germline CDR1 is DFQATT and CDR2 SNEGSKA (reference sequence). Here the CDR3 DNA reads TGCAGTGCTAGGGCTGGTTACTCCTACGAGCAGTACTTC. Amino acids: CSARAGYSYEQYF.

This clonotype was detected ten times or more. The chain links TRBV29-1 to TRBJ1-2; maybe TRBD1 (6 bases). CDR3 length: 18 residues. Trimming shortened V by 3 bases and J by 2 bases, and 25 bases separated the two germline ends. The germline gives CDR1 SQVTM, CDR2 ANQGSEA. The CDR3 DNA is TGCAGCGTTGAGTTTACAGGGCCCCTACCCTCCCTAAACTATGGCTACACCTTC. It specifies CSVEFTGPLPSLNYGYTF.

This clonotype was detected ten times or more. The chain combines TRBV7-2 with TRBJ2-7; a possible D gene is TRBD1 (7 bases). V was clipped by 3 bases and J by 5 bases, with 17 bases between them. CDR3 length: 15 amino acids. In germline, CDR1 is SGHTA, CDR2 FQGNSA. CDR3 DNA: TGTGCCAGCAGCTTTAGACAGGGACTTCAAGACGAGCAGTACTTC. It specifies CASSFRQGLQDEQYF.

This clonotype was counted a few times. The rearrangement joins TRBV11-2 to TRBJ2-7; D is perhaps TRBD1 (5 bases). The germline CDR1 and CDR2 sequences are SGHAT and FQNNGV. V lost 5 bases to trimming and J lost 1 base, with 12 bases between them. The CDR3 has 14 amino acids. The DNA for the CDR3 is TGTGCCAGCAGCCCCTTCAGGGCGTCCTACGAGCAGTACTTC. Translation: CASSPFRASYEQYF.

This rearrangement joins TRBV12-3 or TRBV12-4 to TRBJ2-7, with TRBD2 matching over 8 bases. With 6 bases clipped from V and 13 bases from J, the junction kept 8 bases outside the gene matches. The CDR3 loop spans 11 amino acids. This CDR3 is CASRGGTRQYF. In DNA form, the CDR3 reads TGTGCCAGCAGGGGGGGGACTAGGCAATACTTC.

This clonotype was recorded a few times. The V gene is TRBV4-1, the J gene TRBJ2-1, with no clear D. This CDR3 spans 14 amino acids. Germline CDR1 is MGHRA and CDR2 is YSYEKL. The V end was cut by 1 base, the J end by 0 bases, with 4 bases between. The CDR3 DNA follows: TGCGCCAGCAGCCAAGCTAGCTCCTACAATGAGCAGTTCTTC. Translating it yields CASSQASSYNEQFF.

This clonotype was seen many times. The V and J genes are TRBV3-1 and TRBJ2-3; TRBD2 matches at 7 bases. The V and J ends lost 0 bases and 4 bases, in that order; junction bases with no gene match: 7. In germline, CDR1 is LGHDT, CDR2 YNNKEL (reference sequence). The CDR3 extends over 16 amino acids. CDR3 DNA sequence: TGTGCCAGCAGCCAAGAGCGCGCAAGCGGGGCAGATACGCAGTATTTT. It encodes CASSQERASGADTQYF.

The chain recombines TRBV11-2 with TRBJ2-3, with D unclear. Trimming took off 5 bases at V and 4 bases at J, with 19 bases between the two ends. Germline V gene data show CDR1 as SGHAT and CDR2 as FQNNGV. The CDR3 extends over 16 amino acids. CDR3 amino acids: CASSPHEASGADTQYF. In DNA, the CDR3 is TGTGCCAGCAGCCCCCACGAGGCTAGTGGCGCAGATACGCAGTATTTT.